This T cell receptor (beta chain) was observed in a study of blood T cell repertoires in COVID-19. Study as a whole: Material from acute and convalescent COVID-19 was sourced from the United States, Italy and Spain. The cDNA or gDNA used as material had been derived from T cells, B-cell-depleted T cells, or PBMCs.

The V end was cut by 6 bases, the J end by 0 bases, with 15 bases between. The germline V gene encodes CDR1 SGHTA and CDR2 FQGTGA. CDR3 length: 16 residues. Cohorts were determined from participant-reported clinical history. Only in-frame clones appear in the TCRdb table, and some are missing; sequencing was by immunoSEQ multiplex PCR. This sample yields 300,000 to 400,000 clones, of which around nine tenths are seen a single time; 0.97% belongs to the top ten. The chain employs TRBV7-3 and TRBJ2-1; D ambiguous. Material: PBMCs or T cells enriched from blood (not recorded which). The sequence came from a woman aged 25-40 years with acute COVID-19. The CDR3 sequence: CASRYNQVSSYNEQFF. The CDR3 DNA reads TGTGCCAGCAGGTATAACCAGGTGAGCTCCTACAATGAGCAGTTCTTC.